The 7 T cell receptor beta chains presented below share a single source sample, sequenced in a study of T cells after yellow fever vaccination. TCRdb independently ran MiXCR on the 5' RACE reads; one entry per CDR3 protein. The table includes 300,000 to 400,000 distinct CDR3 sequences, roughly 8% detected once. Specimen: PBMCs, collected around 45 days after the first yellow fever vaccination. These receptor sequences come from a man aged 18 to 29 who received the YFV17D yellow fever vaccine.

This clonotype has only a few counts. The V gene is TRBV11-2, the J gene TRBJ2-1, with 7 bases identical to TRBD2. J gave up 1 base and V 0 bases, and 12 bases lay outside the gene matches. CDR3 length equals 19 residues. Germline V gene lookup returns CDR1 SGHAT and CDR2 FQNNGV. CDR3 in DNA: TGTGCCAGCAGCTTAGATCGACTAGCCCCGTACTATTCCTACAATGAGCAGTTCTTC. The encoded protein is CASSLDRLAPYYSYNEQFF.

This CDR3 reads CSASPTGLNTEAFF. In DNA, the CDR3 is TGCAGTGCTTCCCCGACAGGTTTGAACACTGAAGCTTTCTTT. V gene TRBV20-1 combines with J gene TRBJ1-1, with a tentative D call TRBD1 (6 bases). This CDR3 spans 14 amino acids. The ends were cut back, 5 bases at V and 0 bases at J, with 13 bases in the middle. Looked up from germline, CDR1 is DFQATT and CDR2 is SNEGSKA (reference sequence).

V is TRBV20-1 and J is TRBJ2-5; the match to TRBD2 covers 9 bases. The CDR3 consists of 17 residues. The ends lost 0 bases at V and 4 bases at J; junction bases unmatched: 12. Germline-derived CDR1 and CDR2 are DFQATT and SNEGSKA (reference sequence). CDR3 coding DNA: TGCAGTGCTAGAGATCTTTTAAGGCGGGGGGGCCTAGAGACCCAGTACTTC. It encodes CSARDLLRRGGLETQYF.

This clonotype was observed a few times. The chain uses TRBV20-1 and TRBJ2-2, with D perhaps given as TRBD1 or TRBD2 (5 bases each). The CDR3 has 16 amino acids. Trimming stripped 3 bases from V and 3 bases from J, with 17 bases between. Germline V gives CDR1 DFQATT, CDR2 SNEGSKA (reference sequence). In DNA, the CDR3 is TGCAGTGCTAGGATTTCAGGGTTAGCGTACACCGGGGAGCTGTTTTTT. It is translated as CSARISGLAYTGELFF.

The chain carries TRBV18 and TRBJ2-5; 7 bases fit TRBD2. Losses at the gene ends were 1 base for V and 1 base for J; bases not matched to a gene: 3. The CDR3 extends over 15 amino acids. The V gene's germline CDR1 is KGHSH and CDR2 LQKENI. The DNA of the CDR3 is TGTGCCAGCTCACCACGTTCTAGCGGCCAAGAGACCCAGTACTTC. This codes for CASSPRSSGQETQYF. The full variable domain, rest sourced from reference TRBV18 and TRBJ2-5, is NAGVMQNPRHLVRRRGQEARLRCSPMKGHSHVYWYRQLPEEGLKFMVYLQKENIIDESGMPKERFSAEFPKEGPSILRIQQVVRGDSAAYFCASSPRSSGQETQYFGPGTRLLVL.

The rearrangement uses TRBV7-6 and TRBJ2-7; 10 bases match TRBD1. The junction had 7 bases not matched to a gene; V was cut back by 5 bases and J by 3 bases. CDR3 length: 15 amino acids. The germline V gene encodes CDR1 SGHVS and CDR2 FNYEAQ. The CDR3 DNA follows: TGTGCCAGCAGCCCCGGACAGGGGGGCCTCTACGAGCAGTACTTC. The encoded protein is CASSPGQGGLYEQYF. Drawing the rest from reference TRBV7-6 and TRBJ2-7, the complete variable domain is GAGVSQSPRYKVTKRGQDVALRCDPISGHVSLYWYRQALGQGPEFLTYFNYEAQQDKSGLPNDRFSAERPEGSISTLTIQRTEQRDSAMYRCASSPGQGGLYEQYFGPGTRLTVT.

This clonotype was counted a few times. The rearrangement uses TRBV14 and TRBJ2-3, with a possible D match to TRBD2 (6 bases). Trimming left V 0 bases short and J 11 bases short, with 12 bases between. From germline, CDR1 is SGHDN and CDR2 FVKESK. The CDR3 covers 13 residues. The CDR3 here is CASSQERTTRQYF. The CDR3 nucleotides read TGTGCCAGCAGCCAAGAACGGACTACAAGGCAGTATTTT.